A selection of T cell receptor beta chains follows, all from one sample in a study of blood T cell repertoires in COVID-19. Profiling relied on immunoSEQ multiplex PCR, and the TCRdb table lists in-frame clones only, not all of them. This repertoire shows about 260,000 clones, about 80% found once; its top ten account for approximately 9%. The sample taken for sequencing was peripheral blood. These receptors all come from a woman aged 45-60 years who had recovered from COVID-19. Both conserved end residues are trimmed from each CDR3. For some rows the clone size is stated as once, few or many, or as a class when expanded; others skip it.

clone size: -; V gene: TRBV25-1; J gene: TRBJ1-2; CDR3 protein: ASMNRGEGYT
clone size: -; V gene: TRBV15; J gene: TRBJ1-3; CDR3 protein: ATSRDRPSGNTIY
clone size: -; V gene: TRBV27; J gene: TRBJ1-5; CDR3 protein: ASSPWDRTRNQPQH
clone size: -; V gene: TRBV5-5; J gene: TRBJ2-1; CDR3 protein: ASSLWPSGAYNEQF
clone size: -; V gene: TRBV3-1/TRBV3-2; J gene: TRBJ1-6; CDR3 protein: ASSPRTGERSPLH
clone size: -; V gene: TRBV10-3; J gene: TRBJ2-5; CDR3 protein: AISESGVSQETQY
clone size: once; V gene: TRBV25-1; J gene: TRBJ2-5; CDR3 protein: ASSEGARGRETQY
clone size: -; V gene: TRBV5-1; J gene: TRBJ2-1; CDR3 protein: ASSPATQGYNEQF
clone size: -; V gene: TRBV2; J gene: TRBJ2-2; CDR3 protein: ASNKNTGELF
clone size: -; V gene: TRBV29-1; J gene: TRBJ1-1; CDR3 protein: SVEAHGMNTEAF
clone size: -; V gene: TRBV27; J gene: TRBJ2-7; CDR3 protein: ASRPRDGSYEQY
clone size: once; V gene: TRBV4-3; J gene: TRBJ1-6; CDR3 protein: ASSQNRLYSPLH
clone size: once; V gene: TRBV6-5; J gene: TRBJ2-7; CDR3 protein: ASRQARSYEQY
clone size: -; V gene: TRBV7-8; J gene: TRBJ2-2; CDR3 protein: ASATGSVTGELF
clone size: -; V gene: TRBV4-2; J gene: TRBJ2-5; CDR3 protein: ASSQQRGALETQY
clone size: -; V gene: TRBV5-1; J gene: TRBJ2-7; CDR3 protein: ASTDSQGARAEQY
clone size: few; V gene: TRBV11-1; J gene: TRBJ2-3; CDR3 protein: ASSFNTGADTQY
clone size: once; V gene: TRBV9; J gene: TRBJ1-6; CDR3 protein: ASSFWTANSPLH
clone size: -; V gene: TRBV7-2; J gene: TRBJ2-1; CDR3 protein: ASSLGGRIYNEQF
clone size: -; V gene: TRBV3-1/TRBV3-2; J gene: TRBJ1-1; CDR3 protein: ASSLSYANTEAF
clone size: -; V gene: TRBV6-5; J gene: TRBJ1-5; CDR3 protein: ASKGSGRDQPQH
clone size: -; V gene: TRBV5-1; J gene: TRBJ1-2; CDR3 protein: ASSPTGGLMVGYT
clone size: -; V gene: TRBV15; J gene: TRBJ2-6; CDR3 protein: ATSRDRSGANVLT
clone size: -; V gene: TRBV21-1; J gene: TRBJ2-3; CDR3 protein: ASSKGASASTDTQY
clone size: once; V gene: TRBV11-3; J gene: TRBJ1-5; CDR3 protein: ASSPKARGDQPQH